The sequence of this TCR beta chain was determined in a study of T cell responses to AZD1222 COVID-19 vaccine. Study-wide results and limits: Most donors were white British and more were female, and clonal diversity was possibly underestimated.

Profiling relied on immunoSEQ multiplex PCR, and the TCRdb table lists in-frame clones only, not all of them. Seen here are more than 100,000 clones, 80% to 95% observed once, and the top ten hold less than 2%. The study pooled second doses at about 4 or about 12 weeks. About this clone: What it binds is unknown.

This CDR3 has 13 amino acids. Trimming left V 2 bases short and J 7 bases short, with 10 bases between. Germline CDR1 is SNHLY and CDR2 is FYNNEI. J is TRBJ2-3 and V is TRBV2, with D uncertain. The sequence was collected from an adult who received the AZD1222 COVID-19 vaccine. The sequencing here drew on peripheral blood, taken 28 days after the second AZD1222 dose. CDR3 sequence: CASSESDSYTQYF. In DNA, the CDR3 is TGTGCCAGCAGTGAATCCGACTCCTATACGCAGTATTTT.